This T cell receptor beta chain was found in a study of CD8 T cells in Susac syndrome. CD8+ and CD4+ blood T cells underwent TCR beta sequencing. Controls were drawn from healthy donors and were matched for age and sex. This clonotype was detected once. The CDR3 covers 13 residues. V shed 6 bases, J shed 2 bases, and the junction held 4 bases outside the gene matches. In germline, CDR1 is LNHNV, CDR2 YYDKDF (reference sequence). Reverse transcription used about 0.45 to 1 ug RNA and random hexamers. Using its own MiXCR run on the immunoSEQ multiplex PCR reads, TCRdb lists one record per CDR3 protein. The table includes 150,000 to 200,000 distinct CDR3 sequences, 90% to 95% detected once.

The sample taken for sequencing was CD4+ T cells from PBMCs. This receptor was taken from a human donor in good health. The gene calls are TRBV15 and TRBJ2-7; 7 bases map to TRBD2. This CDR3 reads CATSVGTTYEQYF. CDR3 nucleotides: TGTGCCACCAGTGTAGGGACTACCTACGAGCAGTACTTC.